This T cell receptor beta chain originates from a study of blood T cell repertoires in COVID-19. As for the study in general: Samples taken during acute and convalescent COVID-19 were collected in the United States, Italy and Spain.

Clones were read by immunoSEQ multiplex PCR, and TCRdb kept only the in-frame ones, dropping some. The table records about 240,000 clones, roughly 83% of them present only once. The CDR3 covers 16 residues. Trimming removed 1 base from V and 5 bases from J, with 17 bases in between. CDR1 and CDR2 (germline): SGHTA, FQGNSA. The sequenced sample consisted of peripheral blood. The V gene is TRBV7-2, the J gene TRBJ2-5, with D perhaps TRBD1 (7 bases). This TCR was recovered from a woman aged 80 or older with acute or convalescent COVID-19. Written as DNA, the CDR3 is TGTGCCAGCAGCTTAGGCCCCCAGGGGGGCGGGGAGACCCAGTACTTC. This codes for CASSLGPQGGGETQYF.